This is a list of T cell receptor beta chains from one sample in a study of identical twins. From the 5' RACE reads, TCRdb called clonotypes with MiXCR, one entry per CDR3 protein. The table records under 300,000 distinct CDR3 sequences, about 13% of them present only once. These data were likewise used in another study, on yellow fever vaccine responses in identical twins.

Sequenced: memory (CD45RO+) T cells sorted from blood. The source of these receptors is a woman between 18 and 29 years old in good health. CDR3s include the opening cysteine and the closing phenylalanine or tryptophan. A D gene is named only where the DNA matches it firmly. Clone size is given for some rows only: seen once, a few or many times, or a class if the clone is expanded.

>TRBV5-1|TRBJ1-1|NA|15|NA
TGCGCCAGCAGCTCGGACTTTGGCAGGAACACTGAAGCTTTCTTT
CASSSDFGRNTEAFF
>TRBV7-2|TRBJ2-1|few|15|NA
TGTGCCAGCAGCCGCACAGGAGGTTCCTACAATGAGCAGTTCTTC
CASSRTGGSYNEQFF
>TRBV12-3/TRBV12-4|TRBJ2-5|NA|15|NA
TGTGCCAGCAGTTTTCTGATCACAGGGTCGGAGACCCAGTACTTC
CASSFLITGSETQYF
>TRBV4-3|TRBJ2-1|NA|17|TRBD2
TGCGCCAGCAGCCAAGATCTCGGCGGGAGCTCCTACAATGAGCAGTTCTTC
CASSQDLGGSSYNEQFF
>TRBV7-2|TRBJ2-3|many|15|TRBD1
TGTGCCAGCAGCTTAACAGGGGGCGACGCAGATACGCAGTATTTT
CASSLTGGDADTQYF
>TRBV12-3/TRBV12-4|TRBJ2-5|few|13|NA
TGTGCCAGCAGTTGGGGAGGGGGTGAGACCCAGTACTTC
CASSWGGGETQYF
>TRBV29-1|TRBJ2-1|few|13|NA
TGCAGCGTTCCCTCGGCGGGGAACAATGAGCAGTTCTTC
CSVPSAGNNEQFF
>TRBV5-4|TRBJ1-1|NA|15|TRBD1
TGTGCCAGCAGCCCCGGAGGGACAGAAAACACTGAAGCTTTCTTT
CASSPGGTENTEAFF
>TRBV5-1|TRBJ2-5|many|15|NA
TGCGCCAGCAGCGCCGGGACTCCATCATTGGGGACCCAGTACTTC
CASSAGTPSLGTQYF
>TRBV27|TRBJ2-2|few|15|TRBD1
TGTGCCAGCAACCCGACAGGGTTTGAAACCGGGGAGCTGTTTTTT
CASNPTGFETGELFF
>TRBV30|TRBJ2-1|NA|16|TRBD1
TGTGCCTGGAGTAGACCCCGGGACAGGGTAGGAAATGAGCAGTTCTTC
CAWSRPRDRVGNEQFF
>TRBV12-2|TRBJ2-1|few|16|NA
TGTGCAAGTCGCTGCACACGTCGAAACACCTGGGATGAGCAGTTCTTC
CASRCTRRNTWDEQFF
>TRBV12-3/TRBV12-4|TRBJ2-1|NA|15|TRBD2
TGTGCCAGCAGTCCCCTAGCGGGAGCGTACAATGAGCAGTTCTTC
CASSPLAGAYNEQFF
>TRBV5-1|TRBJ2-7|NA|15|TRBD1
TGCGCCAGCAGGTCCCTGATGGGACAGGGGGATCGGCAGTACTTC
CASRSLMGQGDRQYF
>TRBV20-1|TRBJ2-1|few|11|NA
TGCAGTGCTAGGGACTACAATGAGCAGTTCTTC
CSARDYNEQFF
>TRBV6-1|TRBJ2-7|NA|11|NA
TGTGCCAGCGCCCCCCTGGACGAGCAGTACTTC
CASAPLDEQYF
>TRBV27|TRBJ2-7|few|14|NA
TGTGCCAGCAGTTCTCGGGGTTCGACCTACGAGCAGTACTTC
CASSSRGSTYEQYF
>TRBV28|TRBJ2-1|many|14|NA
TGTGCCAGCAGATTGTTGGGAGGTTACAATGAGCAGTTCTTC
CASRLLGGYNEQFF
>TRBV5-1|TRBJ1-4|few|14|NA
TGCGCCAGCAGCTTGGGCAGGGGAAATGAAAAACTGTTTTTT
CASSLGRGNEKLFF
>TRBV4-1|TRBJ2-7|few|15|TRBD1
TGCGCCAGCAGCCAGCGGGACAGGAGATCCTACGAGCAGTACTTC
CASSQRDRRSYEQYF
>TRBV10-1|TRBJ2-3|NA|13|NA
TGCGCCAGCAGTGGCAGGGGATGGGATACGCAGTATTTT
CASSGRGWDTQYF
>TRBV20-1|TRBJ2-6|few|17|TRBD2
TGCAGTGCTAGAACTAGCGGGATTAGCTCTGGGGCCAACGTCCTGACTTTC
CSARTSGISSGANVLTF
>TRBV24-1|TRBJ2-5|few|18|TRBD2
TGTGCCACCAGTGATTTCCGGGGGACTAGCGGGGGGCAGGAGACCCAGTACTTC
CATSDFRGTSGGQETQYF